Below are 22 T cell receptor beta chains sequenced from a single sample in a study of T cell responses to AZD1222 COVID-19 vaccine. Data came from immunoSEQ multiplex PCR; TCRdb stores just in-frame clones and leaves some out. Among about 110,000 clones listed, roughly 91% were seen once. This specimen consisted of peripheral blood, obtained 28 days after the second AZD1222 dose. Every receptor here comes from an adult who received the AZD1222 COVID-19 vaccine.

The chain carries TRBV6-5 and TRBJ1-2; a possible D gene is TRBD1 (5 bases). The V gene lost 0 bases and the J gene lost 4 bases, with 9 bases spanning the gap. The V gene's germline CDR1 is MNHEY and CDR2 SVGAGI. CDR3 length: 14 amino acids. The CDR3: CASSYSAGTYGYTF. The DNA for the CDR3 is TGTGCCAGCAGTTACTCCGCAGGGACCTATGGCTACACCTTC.

V is TRBV12-3 or TRBV12-4 and J is TRBJ2-7; 7 bases are a match to TRBD2. CDR3 size: 13 residues. J was trimmed by 4 bases and V by 6 bases; bases with no gene match: 6. CDR3 region: CASSLWTRYEQYF. In DNA form, the CDR3 reads TGTGCCAGCAGCCTCTGGACTAGATACGAGCAGTACTTC.

This clone was counted a few times. CDR3 coding DNA: TGTGCCAGCAGTGACAGGGGGTGGGAAGCTTTCTTT. This sequence encodes CASSDRGWEAFF. The chain couples TRBV6-2 or TRBV6-3 to TRBJ1-1; 9 nucleotides align to TRBD1. Trimming cost V 5 bases and J 8 bases; bases outside gene matches: 3. The CDR3 consists of 12 residues. CDR1 and CDR2 (germline): MNHEY, SVGEGT.

The rearrangement links TRBV11-2 to TRBJ2-7, with 8 nucleotides matching TRBD1. V lost 4 bases, J lost 6 bases, and 5 bases stayed unmatched. Looked up from germline, CDR1 is SGHAT and CDR2 is FQNNGV. There are 13 residues in the CDR3. DNA for the CDR3: TGTGCCAGCAGCTCCGGACAGGGTCGCGAGCAGTACTTC. Protein sequence: CASSSGQGREQYF.

A few counts support this clone. J is TRBJ1-5 and V is TRBV5-4; D is unresolved. The V end was cut by 2 bases, the J end by 2 bases, with 5 bases between. This CDR3 contains 13 residues. Per the germline V gene, CDR1 is SGHNT and CDR2 is YYREEE (reference sequence). The CDR3 is CASSFHGNQPQHF. As DNA, the CDR3 is TGTGCCAGCAGCTTCCACGGCAATCAGCCCCAGCATTTT.

V and J are TRBV6-5 and TRBJ2-1; D gene unclear. The CDR3 is 15 amino acids. Germline CDR1 MNHEY, CDR2 SVGAGI. V shed 2 bases and J shed 6 bases, with 14 bases lying between them. The CDR3 DNA reads TGTGCCAGCAGTTACGAGTTCGGCCAGGTCAATGAGCAGTTCTTC. Protein product: CASSYEFGQVNEQFF.

This sequence joins TRBV7-6 and TRBJ1-5; a weak D match, TRBD1 (5 bases). The CDR3 consists of 15 residues. The germline V gene encodes CDR1 SGHVS and CDR2 FNYEAQ. V was trimmed by 6 bases and J by 0 bases, leaving 12 bases between them. Here the CDR3 reads CASRESRDSNQPQHF. The CDR3 DNA reads TGTGCCAGCAGGGAGTCCAGGGATAGCAATCAGCCCCAGCATTTT.

The chain recombines TRBV25-1 with TRBJ1-2; 8 nucleotides agree with TRBD1. The V segment lost 5 bases and the J segment 3 bases; nucleotides outside the gene matches: 5. Germline lookup yields CDR1 MGHDK and CDR2 SYGVNS. This CDR3 has 14 amino acids. The CDR3 loop reads CASSKNRGDYGYTF. The CDR3 DNA sequence: TGTGCCAGCAGTAAAAACAGGGGGGACTATGGCTACACCTTC.

The gene calls are TRBV10-3 and TRBJ1-2; D is possibly TRBD1 (5 bases). The CDR3 has 12 residues. The germline V gene has CDR1 ENHRY and CDR2 SYGVKD. Deletions cut 6 bases from V and 4 bases from J, with 9 bases between. The CDR3 reads CAIRGDLYGYTF. The CDR3 nucleotides are TGTGCCATCAGGGGGGATCTCTATGGCTACACCTTC.

The chain couples TRBV6-5 to TRBJ1-1; TRBD1 might be the D (5 bases). CDR1 and CDR2 (germline): MNHEY, SVGAGI. The CDR3 loop spans 13 amino acids. V was pared by 6 bases and J by 10 bases, with 18 bases between. The CDR3 region is CASRGPGAKGAFF. Written as DNA, the CDR3 is TGTGCCAGCAGGGGACCGGGAGCCAAGGGAGCTTTCTTT.

The chain links TRBV2 to TRBJ1-5; D is unresolved. The V end lost 6 bases, the J end lost 7 bases, and 16 bases lay between the germline ends. The germline CDR1 and CDR2 sequences are SNHLY and FYNNEI. CDR3 size: 14 residues. CDR3 sequence (DNA): TGTGCCAGCAGAGATACGAATCCGGGACAGCCCCAGCATTTT. Translating gives CASRDTNPGQPQHF.

This clone has only one observation. The chain couples TRBV9 to TRBJ1-2, with D possibly being TRBD1 (5 bases). The germline V gene has CDR1 SGDLS and CDR2 YYNGEE. The V and J ends lost 1 base and 4 bases respectively, with 17 bases between them. The CDR3 sequence is 16 residues long. The DNA for the CDR3 is TGTGCCAGCAGCGTAAGGGAGGAGGGGAGGGGCTATGGCTACACCTTC. As protein: CASSVREEGRGYGYTF.

The chain couples TRBV7-9 to TRBJ2-5; 8 positions agree with TRBD1. CDR1 is SEHNR and CDR2 is FQNEAQ in the germline V gene (reference sequence). The CDR3 extends over 15 amino acids. V lost 5 bases and J lost 5; bases outside the gene matches: 10. The CDR3: CASSQLGQGQETQYF. The CDR3 DNA sequence: TGTGCCAGCAGCCAGCTAGGACAGGGACAGGAGACCCAGTACTTC.

This clone has only a few counts. This sequence joins TRBV7-2 and TRBJ1-1, with D uncertain. V was shortened by 10 bases and J by 2 bases, with 17 bases between the two germline ends. The CDR3 totals 14 residues. Germline CDR1 reads SGHTA; CDR2 reads FQGNSA. The CDR3 loop is CATLERRGNTEAFF. CDR3 in DNA: TGTGCCACCCTAGAACGACGGGGAAACACTGAAGCTTTCTTT.

The V and J genes are TRBV6-4 and TRBJ2-3; a weak D match, TRBD2 (6 bases). Between the trimmed V and J ends, which lost 7 bases and 0 bases, there was a span of 11 bases. CDR1 is MRHNA, CDR2 SNTAGT, per germline. There are 14 residues in the CDR3. The CDR3 reads CASKEGSSTDTQYF. The CDR3 DNA reads TGTGCCAGCAAGGAGGGGAGTAGCACAGATACGCAGTATTTT.

CDR3 protein: CASSSIGGTDTQYF. The CDR3 nucleotides read TGTGCCAGCAGCTCGATCGGGGGAACAGATACGCAGTATTTT. The chain carries TRBV9 and TRBJ2-3, with a weak D call TRBD2 (6 bases). This CDR3 spans 14 amino acids. The V end lost 4 bases, the J end lost 3 bases, and 12 bases lay between the germline ends. Germline CDR1 reads SGDLS; CDR2 reads YYNGEE.

The CDR3 region has the DNA TGTGCCAGCAGCCAAGATGGGGGGATCCCCTATAATTCACCCCTCCACTTT. The encoded protein is CASSQDGGIPYNSPLHF. V and J are TRBV3-1 (or the pseudogene TRBV3-2) and TRBJ1-6; perhaps TRBD1 as D (5 bases). Trimming removed 0 bases from V and 2 bases from J, with 11 bases in between. The germline CDR1 and CDR2 sequences are LGHDT and YNNKEL (reference sequence). This CDR3 spans 17 amino acids.

The rearrangement joins TRBV15 to TRBJ1-1; TRBD1 matches at 12 bases. Germline trimming cut 3 bases from V and 3 bases from J; bases unmatched to any gene: 5. CDR1 and CDR2 (germline): LNHNV, YYDKDF (reference sequence). The CDR3 sequence is 16 residues long. CDR3 nucleotide sequence: TGTGCCACCAGCAGGGGACAGGGGGCGGTTGACACTGAAGCTTTCTTT. It encodes CATSRGQGAVDTEAFF. The full variable domain, rest sourced from reference TRBV15 and TRBJ1-1, is DAMVIQNPRYQVTQFGKPVTLSCSQTLNHNVMYWYQQKSSQAPKLLFHYYDKDFNNEADTPDNFQSRRPNTSFCFLDIRSPGLGDTAMYLCATSRGQGAVDTEAFFGQGTRLTVV.

This chain connects TRBV6-2 or TRBV6-3 to TRBJ1-6; 7 bases align to TRBD1. Trimming took 4 bases from V and 7 from J; bases not matched to a gene: 4. CDR1 is MNHEY, CDR2 SVGEGT, per germline. This CDR3 is built from 14 residues. This chain's CDR3 is CASSSDRTNSPLHF. The CDR3 region has the DNA TGTGCCAGCAGTTCGGACAGGACGAATTCACCCCTCCACTTT.

This clone has only one observation. V and J are TRBV18 and TRBJ2-7; tentative D call: TRBD1 (6 bases). Trimming shortened V by 2 bases and J by 5 bases, and 16 bases separated the two germline ends. The CDR3 runs 15 residues. From germline, CDR1 is KGHSH and CDR2 LQKENI. The CDR3 DNA reads as TGTGCCAGCTCACCAACTACAAGCACAGGGAACGAGCAGTACTTC. Translation: CASSPTTSTGNEQYF. The full variable domain, in which reference TRBV18 and TRBJ2-7 provide the parts outside the CDR3, is NAGVMQNPRHLVRRRGQEARLRCSPMKGHSHVYWYRQLPEEGLKFMVYLQKENIIDESGMPKERFSAEFPKEGPSILRIQQVVRGDSAAYFCASSPTTSTGNEQYFGPGTRLTVT.

This chain links TRBV7-8 with TRBJ2-1; D not certain. Trimming removed 4 bases from V and 7 bases from J, with 14 bases in between. Germline V gene data show CDR1 as SGHVS and CDR2 as FQNEAQ. This CDR3 spans 14 amino acids. Written as DNA, the CDR3 is TGTGCCAGCAGCTGGAACTGGGGTCGGAATGAGCAGTTCTTC. It encodes CASSWNWGRNEQFF. Drawing the rest from reference TRBV7-8 and TRBJ2-1, the complete variable domain is GAGVSQSPRYKVAKRGQDVALRCDPISGHVSLFWYQQALGQGPEFLTYFQNEAQLDKSGLPSDRFFAERPEGSVSTLKIQRTQQEDSAVYLCASSWNWGRNEQFFGPGTRLTVL.

The chain combines TRBV6-5 with TRBJ2-3; 7 bases fit TRBD1. The CDR3 runs 15 residues. Germline loops: CDR1 MNHEY, CDR2 SVGAGI. V shed 5 bases and J 7 bases; nucleotides not matched to a gene: 12. In nucleotides, the CDR3 is TGTGCCAGCAGTAAGAGCGCCAGACAGGGCAATACGCAGTATTTT. It encodes CASSKSARQGNTQYF.